Listed below are T cell receptor beta chains from one sample, sequenced in a study of blood T cell repertoires in COVID-19. Clones were sequenced by immunoSEQ multiplex PCR, and TCRdb holds only the in-frame ones, with some missing. In the table there are 200,000 to 250,000 clones, around four fifths of which are singletons. Input material: peripheral blood. The receptors stem from a woman aged 50 to 65 with active or convalescent COVID-19. CDR3s include the opening cysteine and the closing phenylalanine or tryptophan. A D gene is named only where the DNA matches it firmly. Clone size is given for some rows only: seen once, a few or many times, or a class if the clone is expanded.

TRBV7-2	.	.	TRBJ1-3	TGTGCCAGCAGCCGGACAGCCCGCTCTGGAAACACCATATATTTT	CASSRTARSGNTIYF
TRBV3-1/TRBV3-2	TRBD1	.	TRBJ1-2	TGTGCCAGCAGCCAAAGACAGGGGGCCATTAACTATGGCTACACCTTC	CASSQRQGAINYGYTF
TRBV29-1	.	.	TRBJ2-3	TGCAGCGCCCCCGGGGGGTATTTT	CSAPGGYF
TRBV6-5	TRBD1	.	TRBJ1-1	TGTGCCAGCAGTTCGGGGGAAACAGGGGCCACTGAAGCTTTCTTT	CASSSGETGATEAFF
TRBV6-4	.	.	TRBJ2-1	TGTGCCAGCAGTCGTGCGGCGGGGACAGCCTACAATGAGCAGTTCTTC	CASSRAAGTAYNEQFF
TRBV6-4	.	few	TRBJ2-7	TGTGCCAGCAGTGCGGAAGGGGGCTCCTACGAGCAGTACTTC	CASSAEGGSYEQYF
TRBV11-2	TRBD2	.	TRBJ2-2	TGTGCCAGCAGCCCGCGAACTAGCGTGAACACCGGGGAGCTGTTTTTT	CASSPRTSVNTGELFF
TRBV6-5	.	.	TRBJ2-2	TGTGCCAGCAGTTACAGGGGGTTCGGGGAGCTGTTTTTT	CASSYRGFGELFF
TRBV10-2	.	few	TRBJ1-1	TGCGCCAGCAAGGTCGACACAGGTCAAAGGACTGAAGCTTTCTTT	CASKVDTGQRTEAFF
TRBV2	TRBD1	.	TRBJ1-4	TGTGCCAGCAGTACAGACAGGGCCTATGAAAAACTGTTTTTT	CASSTDRAYEKLFF
TRBV30	TRBD2	.	TRBJ2-1	TGTGCCTGGAGTCCTAGCGGGAGACGCTCTCGCGGTGAGCAGTTCTTC	CAWSPSGRRSRGEQFF
TRBV6-5	TRBD1	.	TRBJ1-4	TGTGCCAGCAGCGCCGGGACAGCCCCCGAAAAACTGTTTTTT	CASSAGTAPEKLFF
TRBV5-1	TRBD1	.	TRBJ1-1	TGCGCCAGCAGCCAAAGGACAGGGGGCATAAGTACTGAAGCTTTCTTT	CASSQRTGGISTEAFF
TRBV28	.	.	TRBJ1-5	TGTGCCAGCAGTTACGGGTTGGATCAGCCCCAGCATTTT	CASSYGLDQPQHF
TRBV6-5	.	.	TRBJ1-5	TGTGCCAGCTCGAGAGGGTCGGGCAATCAGCCCCAGCATTTT	CASSRGSGNQPQHF
TRBV18	.	once	TRBJ1-1	TGTGCCAGCTCACCACTGGCAGGGACTCTAAGCTCGAACACTGAAGCTTTCTTT	CASSPLAGTLSSNTEAFF
TRBV5-8	TRBD1	.	TRBJ2-3	TGTGCCAGCAGCCGGGGACAGCCGACCACAGATACGCAGTATTTT	CASSRGQPTTDTQYF
TRBV19	TRBD1	.	TRBJ1-6	TGTGCCAGTAGAAACGGACAGGGTTATAATTCACCCCTCCACTTT	CASRNGQGYNSPLHF
TRBV6-5	TRBD2	.	TRBJ2-1	TGTGCCAGCTCTAGCGGGAGTGAGAGCGATGAGCAGTTCTTC	CASSSGSESDEQFF
TRBV23-1	.	.	TRBJ1-2	TGCGCCAGCAGTCAATGGAGGTATGGCTACACCTTC	CASSQWRYGYTF
TRBV5-6	.	.	TRBJ2-5	TGTGCCAGCAGCTTCAGGGTTGACGAGACCCAGTACTTC	CASSFRVDETQYF
TRBV6-5	.	.	TRBJ1-3	TGTGCCAGCAGTCCTCCGGGCTCTGGAAACACCATATATTTT	CASSPPGSGNTIYF
TRBV29-1	.	once	TRBJ1-1	TGCAGCGTTGCCTGGGGCCCGAACACTGAAGCTTTCTTT	CSVAWGPNTEAFF
TRBV5-6	TRBD1	many	TRBJ1-1	TGTGCCAGCAGCCAAGGGACAGGGCTGCTTCTGAACACTGAAGCTTTCTTT	CASSQGTGLLLNTEAFF
TRBV3-1/TRBV3-2	.	.	TRBJ2-2	TGTGCCAGCAGCCACAGACAAATCGCGAGCACCGGGGAGCTGTTTTTT	CASSHRQIASTGELFF
TRBV5-4	TRBD1	.	TRBJ1-5	TGTGCCAGCAGCTTCGCAGGGGGTCAGCCCCAGCATTTT	CASSFAGGQPQHF
TRBV6-5	.	.	TRBJ1-5	TGTGCCAGCAGGCCAATCAGCGGGCAGCCCCAGCATTTT	CASRPISGQPQHF
TRBV9	.	.	TRBJ1-1	TGTGCCAGCAGCGTAGTTTCGCGGCAAGCTGAAGCTTTCTTT	CASSVVSRQAEAFF
TRBV19	TRBD1	.	TRBJ1-6	TGTGCCAGTAGTAACGGACAGGGGTTGACCTATAATTCACCCCTCCACTTT	CASSNGQGLTYNSPLHF
TRBV5-1	TRBD1	.	TRBJ2-1	TGCGCCAGCGACATGGGACAGGGATACAATGAGCAGTTCTTC	CASDMGQGYNEQFF
TRBV6-4	.	.	TRBJ1-6	TGTGCCAGCAGTACACTACAGGGAAAAGAGGGTTCACCCCTCCACTTT	CASSTLQGKEGSPLHF
TRBV6-5	.	.	TRBJ1-1	TGTGCCAGCAGCTCCGCACAGGGTGACACTGAAGCTTTCTTT	CASSSAQGDTEAFF
TRBV5-3	TRBD1	once	TRBJ1-2	TGTGCCAGAAGCCCCCGGGACAGGGGAGCCCAGGAAGCTTATGGCTACACCTTC	CARSPRDRGAQEAYGYTF
TRBV29-1	.	.	TRBJ1-1	TGCAGCGTTGAAGGGGCAGGGGTAGCTGAAGCTTTCTTT	CSVEGAGVAEAFF
TRBV7-3	TRBD1	many	TRBJ2-1	TGTGCCAGCAGCCCCGGGACAGGGTCTATCCAGTCCTACAATGAGCAGTTCTTC	CASSPGTGSIQSYNEQFF
TRBV6-5	.	.	TRBJ1-2	TGTGCCAGCAGTTACTTGTCAGGGGAAAGCTATGGCTACACCTTC	CASSYLSGESYGYTF
TRBV3-1/TRBV3-2	.	few	TRBJ2-3	TGTGCCAGCAGCCTTCGCCTCACAGGGATCACAGATACGCAGTATTTT	CASSLRLTGITDTQYF
TRBV11-2	.	once	TRBJ2-2	TGTGCCAGCAGCTTAGATCAGCCGGGCACCGGGGAGCTGTTTTTT	CASSLDQPGTGELFF
TRBV28	.	few	TRBJ1-6	TGTGCCAGCAGGATGGACCTGGGGGGCTCCTATAATTCACCCCTCCACTTT	CASRMDLGGSYNSPLHF
TRBV7-9	.	few	TRBJ1-2	TGTGCCAGCAGCTCAGAGCGCTATGGCTACACCTTC	CASSSERYGYTF
TRBV5-1	TRBD1	few	TRBJ2-7	TGCGCCAGCAGCCTATATAGGGACAGGGGGTTCTCCGAGCAGTACTTC	CASSLYRDRGFSEQYF
TRBV24-1	TRBD2	.	TRBJ2-2	TGTGCCACCAGATCCGGGAGGGCCGACACCGGGGAGCTGTTTTTT	CATRSGRADTGELFF
TRBV5-4	.	.	TRBJ1-2	TGTGCCAGCAGCTTGGTGGGGAGGAGCTATGGCTACACCTTC	CASSLVGRSYGYTF
TRBV28	.	.	TRBJ2-6	TGTGCCAGCAGTGTCCAGGGAACCGGGGCCAACGTCCTGACTTTC	CASSVQGTGANVLTF
TRBV7-2	.	once	TRBJ1-5	TGTGCCAGCAGCCTAAGATATGGTAGCAATCAGCCCCAGCATTTT	CASSLRYGSNQPQHF
TRBV28	.	once	TRBJ1-3	TGTGCCAGCAGCAACAGGCTCTCTGGAAACACCATATATTTT	CASSNRLSGNTIYF
TRBV5-5	.	.	TRBJ1-4	TGTGCCAGCAGCTTGGCAGGGGAACAGGAAAAACTGTTTTTT	CASSLAGEQEKLFF
TRBV6-6	TRBD2	.	TRBJ2-1	TGTGCCAGCAGTTACTTAACCCAGCGGGGGAACTATGAGCAGTTCTTC	CASSYLTQRGNYEQFF
TRBV19	TRBD1	few	TRBJ1-1	TGTGCCAGTACCCCCGGGACAGGGAGCGAAGCTTTCTTT	CASTPGTGSEAFF
TRBV28	.	.	TRBJ1-1	TGTGCCAGCAGTTTGGCAGGGAAAGTGAACACTGAAGCTTTCTTT	CASSLAGKVNTEAFF
TRBV6-5	TRBD1	.	TRBJ1-4	TGTGCCAGCAGTTACTCGAACAGGGGGCGGGAAAAACTGTTTTTT	CASSYSNRGREKLFF
TRBV19	.	.	TRBJ1-1	TGTGCCAGTAGTGTGAGACAGCGAACGAACACTGAAGCTTTCTTT	CASSVRQRTNTEAFF
TRBV12-5	.	.	TRBJ1-4	TGTGCTAGTGGTTTATCGCGGCCGCCGAATGAAAAACTGTTTTTT	CASGLSRPPNEKLFF
TRBV30	.	.	TRBJ1-2	TGTGCCTGGACCCGGCGGGATGGCTACACCTTC	CAWTRRDGYTF
TRBV19	TRBD1	.	TRBJ1-5	TGTGCCAGTAGGGGACAGGGAGGTCAGCCCCAGCATTTT	CASRGQGGQPQHF
TRBV29-1	TRBD2	.	TRBJ2-7	TGCAGCGTTGAACCCACTAGCGGAGCCTCCTACGAGCAGTACTTC	CSVEPTSGASYEQYF
TRBV5-5	TRBD1	once	TRBJ2-4	TGTGCCAGCAGCGGGTCGGGACAGCCCCTAGCCAAAAACATTCAGTACTTC	CASSGSGQPLAKNIQYF
TRBV6-5	TRBD2	.	TRBJ2-7	TGTGCCACCGCCAGGGCGGGAGACGAGCAGTACTTC	CATARAGDEQYF
TRBV7-6	.	.	TRBJ2-3	TGTGCCAGCAGCTCGGGTTCTGCCCCGCGGCCGCAGTATTTT	CASSSGSAPRPQYF